A single sample is the source of the 26 T cell receptor beta chains below, sequenced in a study of tumor-infiltrating lymphocytes in primary liver carcinoma. A primer matching the constant region was used to make TCR beta cDNA from around 460 ng of total RNA. For TCR beta, libraries were produced by three nested multiplex PCR rounds using slightly modified ARM-PCR. A C-beta reverse primer was combined with TRBV1-TRBV30 forward primers in the first two PCR rounds, and each round had roughly 11 cycles. A single record per CDR3 protein comes from TCRdb applying MiXCR to the multiplex PCR reads. The repertoire holds approximately 210,000 distinct CDR3 sequences, with 65% as singletons. The authors took blood RNA from unsorted whole blood and also extracted germline DNA. The specimen sequenced was peripheral blood. These receptors all stem from a woman aged 55-75 years with primary liver carcinoma and hepatitis B virus infection.

In regard to this clonotype: This is likely a read error, given that the CDR3 carries no conserved phenylalanine or tryptophan at its end. The limits of the CDR3 on the DNA are not certain, so only TCRdb's listed CDR3 is given. This rearrangement joins TRBV12-3 or TRBV12-4 to TRBJ1-2. The CDR3 is 13 amino acids in total, end residues counted. CDR3 amino acids: CASSLPANYGCTS.

This clonotype was recorded many times. For the CDR3, the DNA is TGCAGCGTAAGCAGGTCCGGGACCACCGGGGTGACCGGGGAGCTGTTTTTT. Its translation: CSVSRSGTTGVTGELFF. This chain links TRBV29-1 with TRBJ2-2; D tentatively fits TRBD1 or TRBD2 (5 bases each). The CDR3 is made up of 17 amino acids. Germline V CDR1 and CDR2: SQVTM, ANQGSEA. V was trimmed by 6 bases and J by 5 bases, leaving 25 bases between them.

In regard to this clonotype: A much bigger clone sits one base away, suggesting this may be a read error. This chain links TRBV6-2 or TRBV6-3 with TRBJ2-2; 7 bases agree with TRBD2. The V gene end was trimmed by 0 bases and the J gene end by 8 bases; junction bases not matched to a gene: 3. This CDR3 comprises 14 residues. Germline values: CDR1 MNHEY, CDR2 SVGEGT. The chain's CDR3 is CASSYSTSIGELFF. CDR3 DNA: TGTGCCAGCAGTTACTCGACTAGCATTGGGGAGCTGTTTTTT.

Comments on this clonotype: One end of the junction fails to match germline, which may point to a read error. The rearrangement joins TRBV9 to TRBJ2-7, with 7 bases fitting TRBD2. The germline V gene has CDR1 SGDLS and CDR2 YYNGEE. The CDR3 contains 13 residues. In DNA form, the CDR3 reads TGTGCCAGCAGCGTGTACAGAAGGAATTTGCGGGAGTTC. Residues: CASSVYRRNLREF.

The rearrangement links TRBV12-3 or TRBV12-4 to TRBJ2-5, with 10 bases matching TRBD2. CDR3 length: 14 residues. V gave up 6 bases and J gave up 7 bases; unmatched junction bases: 8. CDR3 nucleotide sequence: TGTGCCAGCAGCCCGGGACTAGCGTCTAGGACCCAGTACTTC. Encoded protein: CASSPGLASRTQYF.

As to this clonotype: Because the CDR3's place on the DNA is in doubt, the DNA is left out and the CDR3 is given as listed by TCRdb. The chain carries TRBV7-9 and TRBJ2-7. The germline CDR1 and CDR2 sequences are SEHNR and FQNEAQ (reference sequence). Inclusive of both ends, the CDR3 amounts to 16 amino acids. The CDR3 reads CANSFGFGAVSYEQYF.

To note about this clonotype: One end of the junction fails to match germline, which may point to a read error. J is TRBJ2-7 and V is TRBV11-1, with D hard to call. The CDR3 totals 15 residues. Germline assignment: CDR1 SGHAT and CDR2 FQDESV (reference sequence). The CDR3 here is CASSLGSRVSYEHYF. The DNA for the CDR3 is TGTGCCAGCAGCTTAGGATCGCGTGTGTCCTACGAGCACTACTTC.

The rearrangement links TRBV11-2 to TRBJ2-7; tentatively, D is TRBD1 (7 bases). The V gene's germline CDR1 is SGHAT and CDR2 FQNNGV. This CDR3 contains 16 residues. Trimming pared 4 bases from V and 2 bases from J, leaving 18 bases between. This CDR3 reads CASSSQGGWRAYEQYF. In DNA, the CDR3 is TGTGCCAGCAGCTCTCAGGGGGGCTGGAGGGCCTACGAGCAGTACTTC.

In its sample, this clonotype was seen many times. Germline is not matched at one junction end, which may reflect a read error. This chain joins TRBV12-3 or TRBV12-4 and TRBJ2-1, with TRBD2 identical over 7 bases. The CDR3 loop spans 16 amino acids. The CDR3 DNA reads TGTGCCAGCAGCTTAGTGGTGCCTAGCGGCTACAATGAGCAGTTCTTC. This translates into CASSLVVPSGYNEQFF.

The rearrangement links TRBV2 to TRBJ2-7, with D perhaps matching TRBD1 (6 bases). This CDR3 is built from 15 residues. V lost 6 bases and J 1 base, leaving 16 bases between the germline ends. Per germline, CDR1 SNHLY and CDR2 FYNNEI. The CDR3 spells CASRWGQGPSYEQYF. CDR3 in DNA: TGTGCCAGCAGATGGGGGCAGGGGCCATCCTACGAGCAGTACTTC.

A remark on this clonotype: Without the conserved terminal phenylalanine or tryptophan, this CDR3 likely stems from a read error. The rearrangement joins TRBV11-2 to TRBJ1-6; 9 bases are a match to TRBD1. The CDR3 has 14 residues. The V gene's germline CDR1 is SGHAT and CDR2 FQNNGV. CDR3 protein: CASSTTGGNSLLHS. As DNA, the CDR3 is TGTGCCAGCAGCACGACAGGGGGTAATTCACTCCTCCACTCT.

Details on this clonotype: A much more abundant neighbour one base away suggests this may be a read error. The chain carries TRBV6-5 and TRBJ2-1; 8 bases are a match to TRBD2. V trimming: 8 bases; J trimming: 3 bases; junction bases outside the gene matches: 6. CDR3 size: 14 residues. The germline V gene encodes CDR1 MNHEY and CDR2 SVGAGI. CDR3 sequence reads: CASSGRAVYNEQFF. CDR3 nucleotides: TGTGCCAGCTCCGGGAGGGCCGTCTACAATGAGCAGTTCTTC.

Worth noting for this clonotype: Compared with germline, one end of the junction differs, possibly owing to a read error. The chain couples TRBV30 to TRBJ2-5; D is ambiguous. This CDR3 spans 11 amino acids. Germline loops: CDR1 GTSNPN, CDR2 SVGIG (reference sequence). The CDR3 spells CVWSFLETQYF. CDR3 nucleotides: TGTGTCTGGAGTTTTCTCGAGACCCAGTACTTC.

The table lists this clonotype with a count of one. At one boundary the junction diverges from the germline segment, which might be a read error. The chain carries TRBV29-1 and TRBJ2-1; TRBD1 matches at 7 bases. Germline CDR1 is SQVTM and CDR2 is ANQGSEA. The CDR3 totals 15 residues. The CDR3 here is CSVLGTAEYYNEQFF. The CDR3 bases are TGTAGCGTACTTGGGACAGCCGAATACTACAATGAGCAGTTCTTC.

The rearrangement uses TRBV29-1 and TRBJ1-1, with D possibly being TRBD1 (5 bases). From germline, CDR1 is SQVTM and CDR2 ANQGSEA. The CDR3 has 13 amino acids. The CDR3 loop is CRGGHPVGTEAFF. CDR3 DNA sequence: TGCAGGGGCGGACATCCGGTGGGCACTGAAGCTTTCTTT. Based on the CDR3 plus reference TRBV29-1 and TRBJ1-1, the full variable domain is SAVISQKPSRDICQRGTSLTIQCQVDSQVTMMFWYRQQPGQSLTLIATANQGSEATYESGFVIDKFPISRPNLTFSTLTVSNMSPEDSSIYLCRGGHPVGTEAFFGQGTRLTVV.

This clonotype was detected only a few times. The genes are TRBV28 and TRBJ2-3; D is possibly TRBD1 (6 bases). The V gene's germline CDR1 is MDHEN and CDR2 SYDVKM. The CDR3 is 15 amino acids. The ends were cut back, 7 bases at V and 6 bases at J, with 20 bases in the middle. CDR3 coding DNA: TGTGCCAGCAAAAGGCCCTTGGGGACATCTGATACGCAGTATTTT. Translation: CASKRPLGTSDTQYF.

With respect to this clonotype: A much larger clone sits a single nucleotide away, making a read error possible. The genes are TRBV4-1 and TRBJ2-2, with 7 bases identical to TRBD1. CDR1 MGHRA and CDR2 YSYEKL come from the germline V gene. The CDR3 sequence is 14 residues long. For the CDR3, the DNA is TGCGCCGGCAGCAAACAGGGGATCACCGGGGAGCTGTTTTTT. It encodes CAGSKQGITGELFF.

CDR3 sequence: CASRIGAEGTDTQYF. The CDR3 region has the DNA TGTGCCAGCAGAATAGGGGCGGAAGGCACAGATACGCAGTATTTT. The rearrangement joins TRBV11-2 to TRBJ2-3; D is possibly TRBD1 (5 bases). V was shortened by 6 bases and J by 1 base, with 14 bases between the two germline ends. This CDR3 is built from 15 residues. Per the germline V gene, CDR1 is SGHAT and CDR2 is FQNNGV.

As regards this clonotype: An end of the junction does not agree with germline; a read error may underlie this. This rearrangement joins TRBV11-3 to TRBJ2-2; D could derive from TRBD1 or TRBD2 (5 bases each). This CDR3 region has 13 residues. Looked up from germline, CDR1 is SGHNT and CDR2 is YENEEA. The CDR3 region is CASRPQGLRELFF. For the CDR3, the DNA is TGTGCCAGCAGGCCTCAGGGCTTACGGGAACTGTTTTTT. The full variable domain, rest sourced from reference TRBV11-3 and TRBJ2-2, is EAGVVQSPRYKIIEKKQPVAFWCNPISGHNTLYWYLQNLGQGPELLIRYENEEAVDDSQLPKDRFSAERLKGVDSTLKIQPAELGDSAVYLCASRPQGLRELFFGEGSRLTVL.

This clonotype was observed many times. This rearrangement joins TRBV6-6 to TRBJ1-4; D gene unclear. Germline CDR1 MNHNY, CDR2 SVGAGI (reference sequence). The CDR3 has 15 amino acids. Trimming stripped 0 bases from V and 5 bases from J, with 10 bases between. DNA of the CDR3: TGTGCCAGCAGTTACTCGGGAAATGCCAATGAAAAACTGTTTTTT. Its protein product is CASSYSGNANEKLFF.

V usage is TRBV10-3 and J usage is TRBJ2-3, with 16 bases that match TRBD2. The germline V gene encodes CDR1 ENHRY and CDR2 SYGVKD. CDR3 length: 19 amino acids. The V gene end was trimmed by 4 bases and the J gene end by 2 bases; junction bases not matched to a gene: 9. CDR3 DNA: TGTGCCATCAGTGGACCCGGGACTAGCGGGGGGGTAGACACAGATACGCAGTATTTT. It specifies CAISGPGTSGGVDTDTQYF.

In this sample, this clonotype turned up many times. V and J are TRBV4-1 and TRBJ2-2, with 10 nucleotides matching TRBD2. Looked up from germline, CDR1 is MGHRA and CDR2 is YSYEKL. The CDR3 sequence is 15 residues long. The V segment lost 3 bases and the J segment 4 bases; nucleotides outside the gene matches: 2. The CDR3 nucleotides are TGCGCCAGCAGCCACAGCGGGAGGGCCACCGGGGAGCTGTTTTTT. Its translation: CASSHSGRATGELFF.

Regarding this clonotype: A junction end diverges from the germline sequence, so it may reflect a read error. This chain joins TRBV11-2 and TRBJ1-1; 7 bases match TRBD1. The CDR3 extends over 12 amino acids. CDR1 is SGHAT, CDR2 FQNNGV, per germline. The CDR3 here is CTSSLLGQIAFF. DNA of the CDR3: TGTACCAGCAGCTTATTGGGACAGATCGCTTTCTTT.

As concerns this clonotype: An end of the junction differs from the germline gene, which may be a read error. The chain links TRBV28 to TRBJ2-7, with 8 bases matching TRBD1. Germline lookup yields CDR1 MDHEN and CDR2 SYDVKM. CDR3 length: 16 residues. CDR3 sequence (DNA): TGTGCCAGCAGCCCTAGGGGGGACAGGCGCACCTACGAGCGGTACTTC. Protein sequence: CASSPRGDRRTYERYF. The whole variable domain, remainder taken from reference TRBV28 and TRBJ2-7, is DVKVTQSSRYLVKRTGEKVFLECVQDMDHENMFWYRQDPGLGLRLIYFSYDVKMKEKGDIPEGYSVSREKKERFSLILESASTNQTSMYLCASSPRGDRRTYERYFGPGTRLTVT.

Remarks on this clonotype: A much larger clone differs by one base, so this may be a read error. The chain couples TRBV29-1 to TRBJ2-5; possible D gene TRBD2, 6 bases. The germline V gene encodes CDR1 SQVTM and CDR2 ANQGSEA. V was pared by 7 bases and J by 3 bases, with 18 bases between. The CDR3 is 14 residues long. The CDR3 DNA follows: TGCAGCGCCTTTGGGGAGGCTCTTAAAGAGACCCAGTACTTC. Protein sequence: CSAFGEALKETQYF.

This clonotype was seen a single time. This chain links TRBV11-3 with TRBJ2-7, with a tentative D call TRBD2 (6 bases). Germline assignment: CDR1 SGHNT and CDR2 YENEEA. The ends were cut back, 6 bases at V and 7 bases at J, with 16 bases in the middle. The CDR3 covers 13 residues. In DNA form, the CDR3 reads TGTGCCAGCAGTCTTTTCCCCCGGGGGGAGCAGTACTTC. Its protein product is CASSLFPRGEQYF.